Detailed here is one TCR beta chain. Its antigen is as yet unknown. These data are taken from a study of radiotherapy plus CTLA-4 blockade in lung cancer. Sequenced by immunoSEQ multiplex PCR; TCRdb stores in-frame clones only, minus some. The sample has 90,000 to 100,000 clones, approximately 74% seen once; the top ten hold around 2.7%. Focal radiation and CTLA-4 blockade (ipilimumab) were tested in chemo-refractory metastatic non-small-cell lung cancer patients. Broader study findings: Early clonal dynamics of blood T cells, together with interferon-beta, were reported as the best response predictor.

The CDR3 is made up of 14 amino acids. The germline CDR1 and CDR2 sequences are SGHVS and FNYEAQ. Trimming removed 6 bases from V and 5 bases from J; junction bases left unmatched: 9. Sequencing was performed on peripheral blood, taken from a patient treated with radiotherapy plus ipilimumab. This TCR was recovered from a human donor with non-small cell lung cancer who had a partial response to radiotherapy plus ipilimumab. Some clones in this sample may be carry-over from other donors' samples. The rearrangement links TRBV7-6 to TRBJ2-5; TRBD1 matches at 7 bases. CDR3 region: CASRPDRVRETQYF. The DNA for the CDR3 is TGTGCCAGCAGACCAGACAGGGTACGGGAGACCCAGTACTTC.